The 26 T cell receptor beta chains in this list originate from one sample, sequenced in a study of shared clonotypes between healthy human individuals. Measured with immunoSEQ multiplex PCR; TCRdb has only the in-frame clones, and not every one. The sample lists more than 2 million clones; around 93% were seen once. Naive CD8 cells lacked CD45RO, underwent positive selection for CCR7 and left out terminally differentiated effector memory CD45RA+ cells. Sequencing was done on a sample of naive CD8+ T cells from PBMCs. These receptors all stem from a man aged 18 to 29 in good health. Some clones in this sample may be carry-over from other donors' samples.

The rearrangement uses TRBV13 and TRBJ2-2; TRBD2 is a possible D gene (6 bases). Looked up from germline, CDR1 is PRHDT and CDR2 is FYEKMQ (reference sequence). The CDR3 consists of 15 residues. V lost 5 bases to trimming and J lost 2 bases, with 12 bases between them. In DNA, the CDR3 is TGTGCCAGCAGCCTTCGGACTATAAACACCGGGGAGCTGTTTTTT. This translates into CASSLRTINTGELFF.

V usage is TRBV28 and J usage is TRBJ2-4; the match to TRBD2 covers 7 bases. This CDR3 has 16 residues. J gave up 5 bases and V 1 base, and 8 bases lay outside the gene matches. CDR1 is MDHEN, CDR2 SYDVKM, per germline. CDR3 protein: CASSLSSGGKENIQYF. Written as DNA, the CDR3 is TGTGCCAGCAGTTTATCTTCCGGGGGGAAGGAAAACATTCAGTACTTC.

The CDR3 loop reads CASSLWASGRETQYF. The CDR3 DNA is TGTGCCAGCAGTTTATGGGCTAGCGGGCGGGAGACCCAGTACTTC. The chain joins TRBV27 to TRBJ2-5; 8 bases agree with TRBD2. Germline trimming cut 1 base from V and 5 bases from J; bases unmatched to any gene: 6. The CDR3 loop spans 15 amino acids. Germline-derived CDR1 and CDR2 are MNHEY and SMNVEV (reference sequence).

The chain links TRBV11-1 to TRBJ1-1; D is ambiguous. Trimming pared 2 bases from V and 0 bases from J, leaving 16 bases between. Germline CDR1 and CDR2: SGHAT and FQDESV (reference sequence). There are 17 residues in the CDR3. This chain's CDR3 is CASSLYVAEKMNTEAFF. For the CDR3, the DNA is TGTGCCAGCAGCTTATATGTCGCAGAAAAAATGAACACTGAAGCTTTCTTT.

CDR3 residues: CASSYVGTGFYEQYF. The DNA of the CDR3 is TGTGCCAGCAGTTACGTCGGGACAGGGTTTTACGAGCAGTACTTC. The chain uses TRBV6-5 and TRBJ2-7; the match to TRBD1 covers 9 bases. Germline trimming cut 2 bases from V and 4 bases from J; bases unmatched to any gene: 6. CDR3 length equals 15 residues. In germline, CDR1 is MNHEY, CDR2 SVGAGI.

Remarks on this clone: This sample also contains other DNA sequences that code for the same CDR3. The CDR3 region is CAWSVGREAFF. Here the CDR3 DNA reads TGTGCCTGGAGTGTGGGCCGTGAAGCTTTCTTT. This sequence joins TRBV30 and TRBJ1-1; D unresolved. The CDR3 loop spans 11 amino acids. Trimming removed 0 bases from V and 7 bases from J, with 6 bases in between. CDR1 is GTSNPN, CDR2 SVGIG, per germline (reference sequence).

The chain has TRBV4-3 and TRBJ2-3, with D unclear. The CDR3 is 16 residues long. Germline V gives CDR1 LGHNA, CDR2 YSLEER. Between the trimmed V and J ends, which lost 0 bases and 2 bases, there was a span of 12 bases. CDR3: CASSQDLYRSTDTQYF. The DNA of the CDR3 is TGCGCCAGCAGCCAAGATCTGTACCGATCCACAGATACGCAGTATTTT.

The rearrangement links TRBV28 to TRBJ2-1, with 7 positions matching TRBD2. Trimming cost V 7 bases and J 1 base; bases outside gene matches: 13. Germline CDR1 is MDHEN and CDR2 is SYDVKM. The CDR3 spans 17 residues. The CDR3 here is CASTAPWASGSYNEQFF. CDR3 bases: TGTGCCAGCACCGCGCCCTGGGCTAGCGGTTCCTACAATGAGCAGTTCTTC.

The genes are TRBV6-1 and TRBJ2-7; a weak D match, TRBD1 (6 bases). Germline assignment: CDR1 MNHNS and CDR2 SASEGT. V lost 7 bases and J 7 bases, leaving 23 bases between the germline ends. The CDR3 loop spans 15 amino acids. CDR3: CASNGGVRGRREQYF. The CDR3 region has the DNA TGTGCCAGCAATGGAGGCGTCAGGGGTCGGAGGGAGCAGTACTTC.

This clone was seen only once. V and J are TRBV5-8 and TRBJ1-1; possibly TRBD1 for D (5 bases). The V gene lost 3 bases and the J gene lost 5 bases, with 14 bases spanning the gap. The CDR3 covers 14 residues. Germline V CDR1 and CDR2: SGHTS, YDEGEE. CDR3 nucleotide sequence: TGTGCCAGCAGCTCAAGTGTCAGGGCAACTGAAGCTTTCTTT. This sequence encodes CASSSSVRATEAFF.

The chain uses TRBV5-4 and TRBJ1-2, with 9 positions matching TRBD1. The CDR3 is 13 amino acids. Germline V gene data show CDR1 as SGHNT and CDR2 as YYREEE (reference sequence). J lost 6 bases, V lost 0 bases, and 0 bases had no gene match. CDR3 protein: CASSLDRGHGYTF. The CDR3 DNA reads TGTGCCAGCAGCTTGGACAGGGGGCATGGCTACACCTTC.

The chain recombines TRBV7-6 with TRBJ2-7, with no clear D. CDR3 size: 15 residues. Trimming cost V 4 bases and J 2 bases, with 15 bases left between them. Germline-derived CDR1 and CDR2 are SGHVS and FNYEAQ. DNA of the CDR3: TGTGCCAGCAGCTACACCGCAGAGCCTACCTACGAGCAGTACTTC. It yields the protein CASSYTAEPTYEQYF.

V is TRBV27 and J is TRBJ2-1; D is undetermined. CDR3 length: 15 residues. Germline V gene sequence: CDR1 MNHEY, CDR2 SMNVEV (reference sequence). Trimming pared 5 bases from V and 7 bases from J, leaving 18 bases between. Written as DNA, the CDR3 is TGTGCCAGCAGTACCTCTAGTGTCGGGTGGAATGAGCAGTTCTTC. The encoded protein is CASSTSSVGWNEQFF.

The chain has TRBV6-1 and TRBJ1-1; TRBD1 matches at 7 bases. After removal of 10 bases from V and 1 base from J, the junction contained 9 bases not matched to a gene. CDR1 and CDR2 (germline): MNHNS, SASEGT. This CDR3 is 14 amino acids long. CDR3 sequence (DNA): TGTGCCACATCTACCGACAGGGAGAACACTGAAGCTTTCTTT. Amino acid sequence: CATSTDRENTEAFF.

J is TRBJ1-1 and V is TRBV6-6; 8 nucleotides match TRBD1. V was pared by 4 bases and J by 3 bases, with 4 bases of the junction left unmatched. The germline gives CDR1 MNHNY, CDR2 SVGAGI (reference sequence). The CDR3 is made up of 14 amino acids. This CDR3 reads CASSSTGGYTEAFF. DNA for the CDR3: TGTGCCAGCAGTTCCACAGGGGGATACACTGAAGCTTTCTTT.

The chain joins TRBV19 to TRBJ2-7, with TRBD1 identical over 8 bases. CDR3 length: 13 amino acids. From germline, CDR1 is LNHDA and CDR2 SQIVND (reference sequence). The V and J ends lost 4 bases and 4 bases, in that order; junction bases with no gene match: 3. CDR3 region: CASSTDRAYEQYF. The CDR3 DNA reads as TGTGCCAGTAGTACGGACAGGGCGTACGAGCAGTACTTC.

About this clone itself: Distinct nucleotide sequences in the sample also encode this CDR3. The rearrangement joins TRBV30 to TRBJ2-1; D is perhaps TRBD2 (6 bases). The CDR3 runs 14 residues. In germline, CDR1 is GTSNPN, CDR2 SVGIG (reference sequence). Trimming stripped 1 base from V and 0 bases from J, with 7 bases between. The CDR3 region is CAWSDGSSYNEQFF. The CDR3 nucleotides are TGTGCCTGGAGTGACGGGAGCTCCTACAATGAGCAGTTCTTC. The full variable domain, with the rest looked up from reference TRBV30 and TRBJ2-1, is SQTIHQWPATLVQPVGSPLSLECTVEGTSNPNLYWYRQAAGRGLQLLFYSVGIGQISSEVPQNLSASRPQDRQFILSSKKLLLSDSGFYLCAWSDGSSYNEQFFGPGTRLTVL.

V is TRBV6-1 and J is TRBJ2-3, with TRBD2 identical over 9 bases. Germline lookup yields CDR1 MNHNS and CDR2 SASEGT. This CDR3 has 15 residues. Losses at the gene ends were 7 bases for V and 2 bases for J; bases not matched to a gene: 7. The CDR3 nucleotides read TGTGCCAGCAAGGAGCGGGAGGTACCCACAGATACGCAGTATTTT. It translates to CASKEREVPTDTQYF.

This clone has a single count. The V and J genes are TRBV27 and TRBJ2-3, with a possible D match to TRBD2 (6 bases). CDR1 MNHEY and CDR2 SMNVEV come from the germline V gene (reference sequence). The CDR3 runs to 16 residues. The germline V and J ends were trimmed by 5 bases and 4 bases, with 19 bases remaining between them. Here the CDR3 DNA reads TGTGCCAGCAGTCCGGAGTGGCCAGGGAGGTCAGATACGCAGTATTTT. Its translation: CASSPEWPGRSDTQYF.

The chain has TRBV13 and TRBJ2-5; weak D call: TRBD2 (6 bases). V lost 5 bases to trimming and J lost 1 base, with 14 bases between them. The V gene's germline CDR1 is PRHDT and CDR2 FYEKMQ (reference sequence). This CDR3 contains 15 residues. The CDR3 region has the DNA TGTGCCAGCAGCGACGGTTGGACTACCCAAGAGACCCAGTACTTC. Its translation is CASSDGWTTQETQYF.

The genes are TRBV19 and TRBJ2-7, with D maybe TRBD1 (8 bases). The CDR3 loop spans 15 amino acids. Germline loops: CDR1 LNHDA, CDR2 SQIVND (reference sequence). Trimming took 1 base from V and 2 from J, leaving 12 bases between them. In DNA, the CDR3 is TGTGCCAGTAGTATAGTTACAGGGGGGGCCTACGAGCAGTACTTC. Amino acids: CASSIVTGGAYEQYF.

This chain links TRBV28 with TRBJ1-4; TRBD1 might be the D (5 bases). There are 14 residues in the CDR3. Germline V gene data show CDR1 as MDHEN and CDR2 as SYDVKM. V was trimmed by 7 bases and J by 7 bases, leaving 16 bases between them. DNA of the CDR3: TGTGCCAGCATGTTTAGACAGTTCGGTGAAAAACTGTTTTTT. This encodes CASMFRQFGEKLFF. The full variable domain, in which reference TRBV28 and TRBJ1-4 provide the parts outside the CDR3, is DVKVTQSSRYLVKRTGEKVFLECVQDMDHENMFWYRQDPGLGLRLIYFSYDVKMKEKGDIPEGYSVSREKKERFSLILESASTNQTSMYLCASMFRQFGEKLFFGSGTQLSVL.

This clone was seen a few times. This chain joins TRBV10-3 and TRBJ1-1, with 8 bases that match TRBD1. The CDR3 sequence is 14 residues long. Germline V gives CDR1 ENHRY, CDR2 SYGVKD. Unmatched junction bases numbered 3, after V lost 3 bases and J lost 3 bases. The CDR3 here is CAISDRGLDTEAFF. CDR3 sequence (DNA): TGTGCCATCAGTGACAGGGGGCTTGACACTGAAGCTTTCTTT.

The CDR3 nucleotides read TGTGCCAGCCACATATCCAGGGGAGGGAACGAGCAGTACTTC. It is translated as CASHISRGGNEQYF. This sequence joins TRBV2 and TRBJ2-7, with D perhaps TRBD2 (7 bases). Germline V gene lookup returns CDR1 SNHLY and CDR2 FYNNEI. The V end was cut by 8 bases, the J end by 5 bases, with 19 bases between. The CDR3 sequence is 14 residues long. The full variable domain, in which reference TRBV2 and TRBJ2-7 provide the parts outside the CDR3, is EPEVTQTPSHQVTQMGQEVILRCVPISNHLYFYWYRQILGQKVEFLVSFYNNEISEKSEIFDDQFSVERPDGSNFTLKIRSTKLEDSAMYFCASHISRGGNEQYFGPGTRLTVT.

The chain has TRBV28 and TRBJ2-7; D ambiguous. Germline assignment: CDR1 MDHEN and CDR2 SYDVKM. V lost 6 bases, J lost 1 base, and 10 bases lay in between. CDR3 size: 13 residues. The CDR3 DNA follows: TGTGCCAGCAGGCGACTGGAATCCTACGAGCAGTACTTC. Translation gives CASRRLESYEQYF.

The chain couples TRBV5-4 to TRBJ1-1; possibly TRBD1 for D (5 bases). Trimming stripped 4 bases from V and 4 bases from J, with 20 bases between. CDR1 SGHNT and CDR2 YYREEE come from the germline V gene (reference sequence). The CDR3 sequence is 16 residues long. The CDR3 loop is CASSPRSGDAGTEAFF. Here the CDR3 DNA reads TGTGCCAGCAGCCCCCGTTCGGGGGACGCGGGCACTGAAGCTTTCTTT.